One and the same sample provided the 6 T cell receptor beta chains below, sequenced in a study of circulating CD8 cells and anti-PD-1 response in melanoma. Live CD3+CD8+TCRalphabeta+ cells were sorted into four subsets by PD-1 and/or TIGIT. TCR libraries were prepared from around 14 ng of total RNA with the QIAseq Immune Repertoire TCR panel. TCRdb re-called the reads with MiXCR, one entry per CDR3 protein. The profile shows around 290 distinct CDR3 sequences, 3.5% to 4.5% of them singletons. The sample in question was CD8+ T cells from PBMCs, obtained at baseline or after one month of anti-PD-1 therapy (not recorded which). The receptors here all came from a human donor with melanoma.

This clonotype showed up just once. The V call is TRBV28, the J call TRBJ1-6; a possible D gene is TRBD1 (5 bases). Germline values: CDR1 MDHEN, CDR2 SYDVKM. With 4 bases removed from V and 5 bases from J, the gap between germline ends came to 12 bases. This CDR3 is built from 15 residues. CDR3 DNA: TGTGCCAGCAGTTCCGGGACCGCAGATAATTCACCCCTCCACTTT. Residues: CASSSGTADNSPLHF.

This clonotype was counted between two and nine times. The V gene is TRBV27, the J gene TRBJ1-2, with D perhaps TRBD1 (5 bases). The germline V and J ends were trimmed by 2 bases and 7 bases, with 5 bases remaining between them. The CDR3 is made up of 11 amino acids. Germline V gene lookup returns CDR1 MNHEY and CDR2 SMNVEV (reference sequence). The CDR3 nucleotides read TGTGCCAGCAGTTTACAGGGTGGCTACACCTTC. Amino acid sequence: CASSLQGGYTF.

By proportion, this clonotype is large (0.1 to 1%). The V call is TRBV28, the J call TRBJ2-2; 8 bases map to TRBD2. CDR3 length: 15 residues. CDR1 MDHEN and CDR2 SYDVKM come from the germline V gene. V shed 6 bases, J shed 3 bases, and the junction held 6 bases outside the gene matches. CDR3 region: CASRSGGSDTGELFF. CDR3 coding DNA: TGTGCCAGCAGAAGCGGGGGATCGGACACCGGGGAGCTGTTTTTT. Full variable domain (rest looked up from reference TRBV28 and TRBJ2-2): DVKVTQSSRYLVKRTGEKVFLECVQDMDHENMFWYRQDPGLGLRLIYFSYDVKMKEKGDIPEGYSVSREKKERFSLILESASTNQTSMYLCASRSGGSDTGELFFGEGSRLTVL.

This clonotype is deemed medium-sized (0.01 to 0.1%). The chain uses TRBV27 and TRBJ1-1, with 9 bases fitting TRBD1. V shed 6 bases and J 3 bases; nucleotides not matched to a gene: 5. Per germline, CDR1 MNHEY and CDR2 SMNVEV (reference sequence). This CDR3 region has 14 residues. The CDR3 coding sequence is TGTGCCAGCAGCAACCGGGACAGGGACACTGAAGCTTTCTTT. Amino acids: CASSNRDRDTEAFF.

Judged by abundance, this clonotype is large. The chain combines TRBV28 with TRBJ2-7, with 7 bases that match TRBD2. CDR1 and CDR2 from the germline V gene are MDHEN and SYDVKM. This CDR3 comprises 14 residues. After removal of 1 base from V and 3 bases from J, the junction contained 3 bases not matched to a gene. CDR3: CASSLSPGGYEQYF. Here the CDR3 DNA reads TGTGCCAGCAGTTTATCCCCGGGGGGCTACGAGCAGTACTTC.

This clonotype is labeled large (0.1 to 1%). The chain couples TRBV4-1 to TRBJ2-2; D is undetermined. CDR1 MGHRA and CDR2 YSYEKL come from the germline V gene. This CDR3 spans 12 amino acids. The germline V and J ends were trimmed by 0 bases and 6 bases, with 2 bases remaining between them. CDR3 in amino acids: CASSQEAGELFF. The CDR3 nucleotides read TGCGCCAGCAGCCAAGAAGCCGGGGAGCTGTTTTTT.